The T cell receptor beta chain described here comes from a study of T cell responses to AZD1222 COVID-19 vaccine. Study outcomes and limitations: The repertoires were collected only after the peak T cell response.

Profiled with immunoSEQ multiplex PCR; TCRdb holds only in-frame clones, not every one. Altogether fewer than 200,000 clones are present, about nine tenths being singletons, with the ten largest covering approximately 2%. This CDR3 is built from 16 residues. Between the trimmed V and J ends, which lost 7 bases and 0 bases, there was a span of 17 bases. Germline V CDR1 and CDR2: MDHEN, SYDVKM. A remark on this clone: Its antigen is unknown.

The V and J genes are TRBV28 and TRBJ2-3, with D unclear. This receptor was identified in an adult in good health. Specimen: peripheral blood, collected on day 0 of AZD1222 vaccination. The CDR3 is CASIAPDWSSTDTQYF. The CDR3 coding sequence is TGTGCCAGCATCGCCCCCGACTGGTCTAGCACAGATACGCAGTATTTT. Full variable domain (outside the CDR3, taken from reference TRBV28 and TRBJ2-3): DVKVTQSSRYLVKRTGEKVFLECVQDMDHENMFWYRQDPGLGLRLIYFSYDVKMKEKGDIPEGYSVSREKKERFSLILESASTNQTSMYLCASIAPDWSSTDTQYFGPGTRLTVL.